The sequence of this TCR beta chain was determined in a study of molecular identifiers for immune sequencing clone quantification. Germline CDR1 reads DFQATT; CDR2 reads SNEGSKA (reference sequence). CDR3 size: 13 residues. Note on this clonotype: This clone may be a read error of a much larger clone one base away.

TCRdb passed the PCR reads through MiXCR, listing each CDR3 protein once. The data show a few hundred thousand distinct CDR3 sequences, about a quarter seen once. V usage is TRBV20-1 and J usage is TRBJ2-7, with no clear D. Sequencing was performed on naive CD8+ T cells from blood, with Jurkat cell RNA spiked in. The subset denotes: FACS-sorted CD8+CD4-CCR7+CD45RA+ naive T cells. The TCR sequence derives from a human donor in good health. Some libraries in this study had Jurkat cell RNA spiked in. For the CDR3, the DNA is TGCAGTGCTAGCGAGACGGTGGTCTACGAGCTGTACTTC. Translation gives CSASETVVYELYF.